This passage covers 10 T cell receptor beta chains from one sample sequenced in a study of T cell responses to AZD1222 COVID-19 vaccine. Generated by immunoSEQ multiplex PCR, the TCRdb table keeps only in-frame clones and is missing some. In the table there are approximately 110,000 clones, roughly 86% of which are singletons. Source: peripheral blood, taken on day 0 of MenACWY control vaccination. Source of these receptors: an adult in good health.

This clone has just a few counts. The rearrangement joins TRBV12-3 or TRBV12-4 to TRBJ2-1; D is possibly TRBD2 (5 bases). V lost 6 bases to trimming and J lost 6 bases, with 12 bases between them. CDR3 size: 13 residues. DNA of the CDR3: TGTGCCAGCAGCAACGGACTTATCAATGAGCAGTTCTTC. It codes for CASSNGLINEQFF.

V is TRBV7-6 and J is TRBJ2-7; the D is unclear. The germline gives CDR1 SGHVS, CDR2 FNYEAQ. This CDR3 comprises 15 residues. The germline V and J ends were trimmed by 1 base and 1 base, with 11 bases remaining between them. The CDR3 region is CASSLEQLPSYEQYF. In nucleotides, the CDR3 is TGTGCCAGCAGCTTAGAACAGTTGCCTTCCTACGAGCAGTACTTC.

The V call is TRBV18, the J call TRBJ1-1; D unresolved. This CDR3 spans 14 amino acids. Trimming took 3 bases from V and 5 from J, leaving 13 bases between them. Germline V CDR1 and CDR2: KGHSH, LQKENI. The CDR3 sequence is CASSPGLGRTEAFF. The DNA for the CDR3 is TGTGCCAGCTCACCGGGGTTGGGGAGGACTGAAGCTTTCTTT.

This chain joins TRBV7-9 and TRBJ2-3; TRBD2 aligns across 9 bases. V gave up 7 bases and J gave up 3 bases; unmatched junction bases: 8. CDR1 is SEHNR and CDR2 is FQNEAQ in the germline V gene (reference sequence). The CDR3 is 15 residues long. CDR3 nucleotide sequence: TGTGCCAGCACCTGGGCAAGCGGGGGGACAGATACGCAGTATTTT. As protein: CASTWASGGTDTQYF.

The J gene is TRBJ2-1, the V gene TRBV14; 14 bases match TRBD2. The germline gives CDR1 SGHDN, CDR2 FVKESK. The V gene end was trimmed by 4 bases and the J gene end by 3 bases; junction bases not matched to a gene: 5. The CDR3 extends over 17 amino acids. CDR3 bases: TGTGCCAGCAGCCCCCTCGGGACTAGCGGGAGCTACAATGAGCAGTTCTTC. It codes for CASSPLGTSGSYNEQFF.

This clone is judged large. The chain carries TRBV2 and TRBJ2-1; D possibly matches TRBD1 or TRBD2 (5 bases each). The V gene lost 4 bases and the J gene lost 5 bases, with 15 bases spanning the gap. The CDR3 extends over 15 amino acids. CDR1 is SNHLY, CDR2 FYNNEI, per germline. The CDR3 loop reads CASSGEGTGNNEQFF. In DNA, the CDR3 is TGTGCCAGCAGTGGGGAAGGGACGGGAAACAATGAGCAGTTCTTC.

The chain links TRBV7-2 to TRBJ1-4; D possibly corresponds to TRBD1 (6 bases). Germline V gene data show CDR1 as SGHTA and CDR2 as FQGNSA. The ends were cut back, 6 bases at V and 8 bases at J, with 16 bases in the middle. CDR3 length: 14 residues. The CDR3 sequence: CASSPPGGGEKLFF. In nucleotides, the CDR3 is TGTGCCAGCAGTCCCCCGGGAGGGGGGGAAAAACTGTTTTTT.

The chain is built from TRBV28 and TRBJ1-1; D gene ambiguous. Trimming pared 2 bases from V and 1 base from J, leaving 8 bases between. Germline lookup yields CDR1 MDHEN and CDR2 SYDVKM. The CDR3 totals 14 residues. This CDR3 is CASSLRGRNTEAFF. The CDR3 DNA reads as TGTGCCAGCAGTTTAAGAGGGCGGAACACTGAAGCTTTCTTT.

This clone was found many times. The chain links TRBV9 to TRBJ2-4; no clear D gene. The germline gives CDR1 SGDLS, CDR2 YYNGEE. The V end was cut by 1 base, the J end by 5 bases, with 7 bases between. The CDR3 has 13 amino acids. DNA for the CDR3: TGTGCCAGCAGCGTAAGCACAGAAAACATTCAGTACTTC. Its translation is CASSVSTENIQYF.

The gene calls are TRBV7-6 and TRBJ2-7; D is ambiguous. Trimming removed 1 base from V and 4 bases from J, with 14 bases in between. The CDR3 extends over 15 amino acids. Per the germline V gene, CDR1 is SGHVS and CDR2 is FNYEAQ. The CDR3 protein is CASSLGATTGYEQYF. The CDR3, as DNA: TGTGCCAGCAGCTTAGGGGCAACCACCGGGTACGAGCAGTACTTC.